This record concerns one TCR beta chain sequence. The source of the sample is a study of control samples from healthy donors and cancer patients. V lost 8 bases and J 6 bases, leaving 5 bases between the germline ends. This CDR3 spans 11 amino acids. Germline V gene sequence: CDR1 MNHEY, CDR2 SVGAGI. Sequencing used immunoSEQ multiplex PCR; TCRdb keeps in-frame clones, though not all of them. Among 45,000 or so clones listed, 80% to 90% were seen once. The sequenced sample was PBMCs. The chain recombines TRBV6-5 with TRBJ1-6; unclear D gene. The receptor was derived from a woman in her fifties or sixties with lung cancer. DNA of the CDR3: TGTGCCAGCGGAATTAATTCACCCCTCCACTTT. This encodes CASGINSPLHF.